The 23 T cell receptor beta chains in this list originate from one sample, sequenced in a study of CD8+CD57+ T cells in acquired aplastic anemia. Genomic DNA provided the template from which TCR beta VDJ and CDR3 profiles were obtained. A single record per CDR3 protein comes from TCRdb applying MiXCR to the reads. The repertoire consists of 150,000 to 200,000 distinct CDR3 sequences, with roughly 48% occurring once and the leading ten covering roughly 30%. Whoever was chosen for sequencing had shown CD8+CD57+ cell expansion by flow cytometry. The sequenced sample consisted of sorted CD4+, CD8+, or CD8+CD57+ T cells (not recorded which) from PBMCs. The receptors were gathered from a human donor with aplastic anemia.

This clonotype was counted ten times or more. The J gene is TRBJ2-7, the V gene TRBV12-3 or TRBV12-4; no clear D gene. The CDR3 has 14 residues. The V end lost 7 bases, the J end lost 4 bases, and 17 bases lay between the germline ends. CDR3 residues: CASTLHPRPYEQYF. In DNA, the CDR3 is TGTGCCAGCACCCTCCACCCTAGGCCTTACGAGCAGTACTTC.

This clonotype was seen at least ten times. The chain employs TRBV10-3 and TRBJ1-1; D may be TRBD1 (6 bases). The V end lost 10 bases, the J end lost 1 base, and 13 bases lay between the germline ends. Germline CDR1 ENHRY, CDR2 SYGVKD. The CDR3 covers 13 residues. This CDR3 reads CASQGLGNTEAFF. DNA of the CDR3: TGTGCCAGTCAGGGGCTGGGGAACACTGAAGCTTTCTTT.

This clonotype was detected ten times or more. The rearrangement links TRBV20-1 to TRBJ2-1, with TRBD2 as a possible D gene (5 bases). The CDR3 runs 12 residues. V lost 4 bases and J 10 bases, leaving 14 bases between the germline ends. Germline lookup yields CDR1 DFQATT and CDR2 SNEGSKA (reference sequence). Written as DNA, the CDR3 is TGCAGTGCTAACCCTGACTCGGGGGAGCAGTTCTTC. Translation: CSANPDSGEQFF.

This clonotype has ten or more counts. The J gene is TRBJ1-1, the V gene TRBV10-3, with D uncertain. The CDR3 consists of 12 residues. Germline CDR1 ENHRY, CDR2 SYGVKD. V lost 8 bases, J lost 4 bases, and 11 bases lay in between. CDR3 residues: CAIEDSSTEAFF. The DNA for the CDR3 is TGTGCCATCGAGGACTCGAGCACTGAAGCTTTCTTT.

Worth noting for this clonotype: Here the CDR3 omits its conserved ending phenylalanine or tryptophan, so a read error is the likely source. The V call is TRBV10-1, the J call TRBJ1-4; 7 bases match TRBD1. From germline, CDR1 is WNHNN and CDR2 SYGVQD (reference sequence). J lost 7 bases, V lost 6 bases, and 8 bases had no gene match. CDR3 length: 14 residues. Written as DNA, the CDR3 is TGCGCCAGCAGCGACACACAGGGGACTGAAAAACTGTTTCTT. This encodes CASSDTQGTEKLFL.

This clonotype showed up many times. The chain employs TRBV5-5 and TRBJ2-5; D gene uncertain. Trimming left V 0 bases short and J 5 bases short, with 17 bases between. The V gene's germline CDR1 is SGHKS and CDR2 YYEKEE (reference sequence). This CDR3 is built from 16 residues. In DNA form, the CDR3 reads TGTGCCAGCAGCTTGGGGGGTGCTCAAGGAGATGAGACCCAGTACTTC. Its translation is CASSLGGAQGDETQYF.

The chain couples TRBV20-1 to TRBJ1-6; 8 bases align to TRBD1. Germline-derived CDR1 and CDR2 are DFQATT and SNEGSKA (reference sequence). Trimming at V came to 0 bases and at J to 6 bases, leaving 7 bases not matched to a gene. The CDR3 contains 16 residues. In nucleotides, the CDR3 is TGCAGTGCTAGAGAGCGGACAGGGTGTGGTAATTCACCCCTCCACTTT. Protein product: CSARERTGCGNSPLHF.

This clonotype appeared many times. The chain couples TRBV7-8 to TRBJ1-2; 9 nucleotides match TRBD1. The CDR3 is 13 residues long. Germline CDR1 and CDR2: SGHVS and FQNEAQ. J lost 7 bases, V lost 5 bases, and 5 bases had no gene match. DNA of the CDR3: TGTGCCAGCAGCGCCGGGACAGGGACTGGCTACACCTTC. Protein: CASSAGTGTGYTF.

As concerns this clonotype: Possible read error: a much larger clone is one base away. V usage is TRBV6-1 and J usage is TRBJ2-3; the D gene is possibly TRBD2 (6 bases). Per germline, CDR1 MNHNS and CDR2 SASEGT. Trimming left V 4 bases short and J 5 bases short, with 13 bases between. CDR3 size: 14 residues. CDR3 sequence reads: CASSVRRAGDTQYF. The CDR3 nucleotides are TGTGCCAGCAGTGTAAGGAGGGCCGGAGATACGCAGTATTTT.

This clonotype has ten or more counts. The CDR3 region has the DNA TGCAGTGCTGACCCATTTGATCTAGCGGGAGTATTCCATGAGCAGTTCTTC. Protein product: CSADPFDLAGVFHEQFF. The chain employs TRBV20-1 and TRBJ2-1; the match to TRBD2 covers 10 bases. Germline V gives CDR1 DFQATT, CDR2 SNEGSKA (reference sequence). Unmatched junction bases numbered 18, after V lost 5 bases and J lost 8 bases. This CDR3 spans 17 amino acids.

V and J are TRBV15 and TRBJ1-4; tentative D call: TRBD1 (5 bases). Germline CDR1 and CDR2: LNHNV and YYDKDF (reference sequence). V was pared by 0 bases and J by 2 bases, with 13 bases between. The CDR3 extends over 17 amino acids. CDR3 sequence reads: CATSRDRLGATNEKLFF. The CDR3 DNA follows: TGTGCCACCAGCAGAGATCGGCTCGGGGCTACTAATGAAAAACTGTTTTTT.

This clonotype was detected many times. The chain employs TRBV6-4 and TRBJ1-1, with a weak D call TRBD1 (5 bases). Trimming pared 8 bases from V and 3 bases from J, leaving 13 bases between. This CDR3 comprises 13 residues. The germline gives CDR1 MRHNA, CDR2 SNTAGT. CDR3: CASAESRDTEAFF. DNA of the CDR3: TGTGCCAGCGCGGAGTCCAGGGACACTGAAGCTTTCTTT.

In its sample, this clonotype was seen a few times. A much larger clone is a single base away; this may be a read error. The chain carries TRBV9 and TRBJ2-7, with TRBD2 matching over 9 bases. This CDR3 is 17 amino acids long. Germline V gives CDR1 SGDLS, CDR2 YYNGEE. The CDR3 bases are TGTGCCAGCAGCATGGGGGCTAGCGGGATCCTCTCCTGCGAGCAGTACTTC. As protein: CASSMGASGILSCEQYF.

CDR3 nucleotides: TGTGCCAGTAGTAAGCAGGGAGCCTACGAGCAGTACTTC. Its translation is CASSKQGAYEQYF. This chain links TRBV19 with TRBJ2-7, with D perhaps assigned TRBD1 or TRBD2 (5 bases each). Trimming cost V 4 bases and J 2 bases, with 9 bases left between them. Per the germline V gene, CDR1 is LNHDA and CDR2 is SQIVND (reference sequence). The CDR3 extends over 13 amino acids.

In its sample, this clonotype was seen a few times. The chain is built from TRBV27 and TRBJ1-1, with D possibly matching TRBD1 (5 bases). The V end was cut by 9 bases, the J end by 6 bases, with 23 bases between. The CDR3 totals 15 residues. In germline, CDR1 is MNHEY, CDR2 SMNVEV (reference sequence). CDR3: CASRPSGLQLPEAFF. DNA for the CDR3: TGTGCCAGTCGCCCCTCGGGACTTCAATTACCTGAAGCTTTCTTT.

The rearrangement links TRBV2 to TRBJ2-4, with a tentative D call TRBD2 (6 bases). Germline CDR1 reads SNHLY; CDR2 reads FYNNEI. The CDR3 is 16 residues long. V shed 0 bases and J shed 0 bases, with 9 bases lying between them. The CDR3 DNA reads TGTGCCAGCAGTGAAGCCGGGACTTTAGCCAAAAACATTCAGTACTTC. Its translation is CASSEAGTLAKNIQYF.

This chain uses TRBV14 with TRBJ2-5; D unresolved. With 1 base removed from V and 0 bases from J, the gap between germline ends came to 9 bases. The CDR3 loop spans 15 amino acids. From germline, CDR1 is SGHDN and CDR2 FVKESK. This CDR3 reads CASSQGITYQETQYF. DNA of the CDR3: TGTGCCAGCAGCCAAGGAATAACGTACCAAGAGACCCAGTACTTC. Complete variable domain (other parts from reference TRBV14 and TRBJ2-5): EAGVTQFPSHSVIEKGQTVTLRCDPISGHDNLYWYRRVMGKEIKFLLHFVKESKQDESGMPNNRFLAERTGGTYSTLKVQPAELEDSGVYFCASSQGITYQETQYFGPGTRLLVL.

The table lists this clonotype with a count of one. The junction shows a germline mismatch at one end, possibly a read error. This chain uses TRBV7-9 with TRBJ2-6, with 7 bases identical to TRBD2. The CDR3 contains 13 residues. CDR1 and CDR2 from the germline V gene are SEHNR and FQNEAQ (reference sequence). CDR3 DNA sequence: TGTGCCAGCAGCTCTCGGGAGGCCAACGTCCTGGCTTTC. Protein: CASSSREANVLAF. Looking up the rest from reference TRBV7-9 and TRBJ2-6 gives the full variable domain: DTGVSQNPRHKITKRGQNVTFRCDPISEHNRLYWYRQTLGQGPEFLTYFQNEAQLEKSRLLSDRFSAERPKGSFSTLEIQRTEQGDSAMYLCASSSREANVLAFGAGSRLTVL.

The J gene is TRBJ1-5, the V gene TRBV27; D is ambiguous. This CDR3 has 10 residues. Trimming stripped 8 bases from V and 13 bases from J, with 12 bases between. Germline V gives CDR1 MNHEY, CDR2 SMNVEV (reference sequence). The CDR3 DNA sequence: TGTGCCAGCGGTTGGCCGAAGCAGCATTTT. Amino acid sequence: CASGWPKQHF.

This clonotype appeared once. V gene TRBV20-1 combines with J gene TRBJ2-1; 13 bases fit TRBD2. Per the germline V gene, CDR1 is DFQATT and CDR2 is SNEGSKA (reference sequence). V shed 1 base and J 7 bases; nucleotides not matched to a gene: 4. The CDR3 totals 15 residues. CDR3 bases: TGCAGTGCTAGAGTGCCGGGACTAGCGGGGAATGAGCAGTTCTTC. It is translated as CSARVPGLAGNEQFF.

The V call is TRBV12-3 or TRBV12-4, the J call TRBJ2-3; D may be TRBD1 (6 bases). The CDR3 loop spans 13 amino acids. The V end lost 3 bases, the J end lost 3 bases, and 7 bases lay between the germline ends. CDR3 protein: CASSLTGTDTQYF. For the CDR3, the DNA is TGTGCCAGCAGTTTGACAGGTACAGATACGCAGTATTTT.

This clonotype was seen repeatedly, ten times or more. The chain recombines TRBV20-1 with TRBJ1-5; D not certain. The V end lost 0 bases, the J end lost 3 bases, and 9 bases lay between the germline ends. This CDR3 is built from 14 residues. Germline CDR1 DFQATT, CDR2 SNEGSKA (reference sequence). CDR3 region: CSARDPASNQPQHF. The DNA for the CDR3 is TGCAGTGCTAGAGATCCGGCATCCAATCAGCCCCAGCATTTT.

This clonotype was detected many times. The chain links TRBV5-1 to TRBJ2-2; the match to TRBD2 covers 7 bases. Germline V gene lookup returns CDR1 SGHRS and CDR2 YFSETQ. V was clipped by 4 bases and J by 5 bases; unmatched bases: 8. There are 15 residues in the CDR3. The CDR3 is CASSMGGRGTGELFF. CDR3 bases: TGCGCCAGCAGCATGGGAGGGAGAGGGACCGGGGAGCTGTTTTTT.